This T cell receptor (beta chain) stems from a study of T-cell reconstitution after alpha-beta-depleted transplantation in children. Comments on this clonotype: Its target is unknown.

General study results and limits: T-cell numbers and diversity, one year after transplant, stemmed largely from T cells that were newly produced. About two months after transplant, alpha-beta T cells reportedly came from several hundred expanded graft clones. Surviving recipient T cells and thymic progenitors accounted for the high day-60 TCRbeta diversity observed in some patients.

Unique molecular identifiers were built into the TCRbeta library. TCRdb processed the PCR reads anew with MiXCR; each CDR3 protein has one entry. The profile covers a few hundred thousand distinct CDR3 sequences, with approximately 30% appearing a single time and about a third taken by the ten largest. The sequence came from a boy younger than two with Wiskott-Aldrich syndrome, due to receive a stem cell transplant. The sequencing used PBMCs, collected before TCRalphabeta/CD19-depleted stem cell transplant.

For the CDR3, the DNA is TGCGCCAGCAGCTTGGCCCCTTCGACTGGAAACACCATATATTTT. It yields the protein CASSLAPSTGNTIYF. The chain recombines TRBV5-1 with TRBJ1-3, with D uncertain. From germline, CDR1 is SGHRS and CDR2 YFSETQ. V was pared by 0 bases and J by 2 bases, with 9 bases between. This CDR3 region has 15 residues.